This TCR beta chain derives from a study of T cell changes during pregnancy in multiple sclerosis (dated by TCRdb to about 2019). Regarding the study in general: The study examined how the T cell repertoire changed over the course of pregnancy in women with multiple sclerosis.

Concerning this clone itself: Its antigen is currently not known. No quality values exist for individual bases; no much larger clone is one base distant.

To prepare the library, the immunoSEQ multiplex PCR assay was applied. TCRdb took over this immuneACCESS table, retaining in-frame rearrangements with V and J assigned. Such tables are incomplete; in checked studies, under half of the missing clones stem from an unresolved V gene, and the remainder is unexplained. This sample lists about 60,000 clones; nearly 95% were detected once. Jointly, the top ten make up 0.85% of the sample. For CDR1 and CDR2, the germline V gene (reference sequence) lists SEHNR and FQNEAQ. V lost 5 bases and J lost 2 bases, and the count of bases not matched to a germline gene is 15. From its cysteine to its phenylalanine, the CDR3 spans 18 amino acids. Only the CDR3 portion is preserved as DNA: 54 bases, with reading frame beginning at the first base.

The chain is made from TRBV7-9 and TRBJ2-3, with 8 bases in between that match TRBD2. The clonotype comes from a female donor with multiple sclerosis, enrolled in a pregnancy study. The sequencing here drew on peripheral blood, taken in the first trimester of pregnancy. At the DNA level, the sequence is TGTGCCAGCAGCCCGAAGTGGAGGGTAGCGGGATCCACAGATACGCAGTATTTT. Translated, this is CASSPKWRVAGSTDTQYF.